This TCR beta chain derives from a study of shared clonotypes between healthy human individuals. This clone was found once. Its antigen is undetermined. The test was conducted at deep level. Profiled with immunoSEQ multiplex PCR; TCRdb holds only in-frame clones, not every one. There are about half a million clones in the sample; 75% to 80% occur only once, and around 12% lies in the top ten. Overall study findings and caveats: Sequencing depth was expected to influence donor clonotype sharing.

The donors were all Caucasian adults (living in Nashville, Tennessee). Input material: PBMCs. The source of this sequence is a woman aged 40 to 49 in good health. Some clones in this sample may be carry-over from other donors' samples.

In DNA, the CDR3 is TGTGCCAGCAGTTTAAGAGGGATCGAAAACATTCAGTACTTC. This encodes CASSLRGIENIQYF. The V gene is TRBV27, the J gene TRBJ2-4; the D gene is possibly TRBD2 (5 bases). The CDR3 contains 14 residues. V was pared by 2 bases and J by 5 bases, with 10 bases between. Germline lookup yields CDR1 MNHEY and CDR2 SMNVEV (reference sequence).